The 19 T cell receptor beta chains below were found in one sample sequenced in a study of shared clonotypes between healthy human individuals (dated by TCRdb to 2019 to 2021). The method behind the library was the immunoSEQ multiplex PCR assay. Entries here come from immuneACCESS through TCRdb and include only in-frame sequences with V and J called. Some clones fail to appear in such tables; in the studies checked, an unresolved V gene covers under half of the shortfall, and the cause of the remainder is unknown. The sample table holds roughly 2.5 million clones, of which more than 90% were seen once. Of the sample, around 0.15% falls within the top ten clones. The sample taken for sequencing was naive CD4+ T cells sorted from blood. The label giving this sample's cell subset or site can be read as: CD45RA+ positively selected. These receptor sequences come from a man aged 18 to 29 in good health.

The chain recombines TRBV5-1 with TRBJ2-5; tentative D call: TRBD1 (5 bases). V was clipped by 2 bases and J by 5 bases, with 13 bases between them. Germline CDR1 reads SGHRS; CDR2 reads YFSETQ. CDR3 size: 14 residues. For the CDR3, the DNA is TGCGCCAGCAGCTTCAATGGGGCCGGTGAGACCCAGTACTTC. Translation gives CASSFNGAGETQYF.

This chain uses TRBV10-2 with TRBJ1-4; the D is unclear. The germline gives CDR1 WSHSY, CDR2 SAAADI. The CDR3 has 13 residues. The V gene lost 6 bases and the J gene lost 8 bases, with 13 bases spanning the gap. The CDR3 sequence: CASSSQAREKLFF. The CDR3 DNA is TGCGCCAGCAGCTCCCAGGCTCGCGAAAAACTGTTTTTT.

The chain combines TRBV11-2 with TRBJ2-1, with D tentatively TRBD1 (5 bases). The CDR3 covers 15 residues. V gave up 6 bases and J gave up 0 bases, with 12 bases separating them. The germline V gene has CDR1 SGHAT and CDR2 FQNNGV. CDR3 in DNA: TGTGCCAGCAGGGACACCCGGTTCTCCTACAATGAGCAGTTCTTC. Translated: CASRDTRFSYNEQFF.

The rearrangement links TRBV7-9 to TRBJ2-1; 7 bases map to TRBD1. Germline CDR1 is SEHNR and CDR2 is FQNEAQ (reference sequence). Trimming took 1 base from V and 12 from J; bases not matched to a gene: 3. This CDR3 has 12 amino acids. CDR3 sequence reads: CASSLDRGSQFF. The CDR3, as DNA: TGTGCCAGCAGCTTAGACAGGGGTTCGCAGTTCTTC.

The chain recombines TRBV11-2 with TRBJ1-6, with D maybe TRBD1 (6 bases). The germline V gene encodes CDR1 SGHAT and CDR2 FQNNGV. V was trimmed by 4 bases and J by 5 bases, leaving 9 bases between them. This CDR3 has 14 amino acids. The CDR3: CASSSGQNNSPLHF. In DNA form, the CDR3 reads TGTGCCAGCAGCTCCGGACAGAATAATTCACCCCTCCACTTT.

In the case of this clone: This CDR3 is also generated by other DNA sequences in the sample. The chain has TRBV19 and TRBJ1-6; 7 bases agree with TRBD1. This CDR3 spans 14 amino acids. Per germline, CDR1 LNHDA and CDR2 SQIVND (reference sequence). The V gene end was trimmed by 6 bases and the J gene end by 6 bases; junction bases not matched to a gene: 5. The CDR3 DNA reads TGTGCCAGTAGAGAACAGGGGCTTAATTCACCCCTCCACTTT. Translating it yields CASREQGLNSPLHF.

The genes are TRBV2 and TRBJ1-6, with 8 bases matching TRBD1. Trimming at V came to 7 bases and at J to 10 bases, leaving 12 bases not matched to a gene. The germline CDR1 and CDR2 sequences are SNHLY and FYNNEI. The length of the CDR3 is 15 residues. CDR3 sequence: CASTGGQGIGSPLHF. DNA of the CDR3: TGTGCCAGCACCGGCGGACAGGGAATTGGATCACCCCTCCACTTT.

The chain uses TRBV6-5 and TRBJ2-1; tentatively, D is TRBD1 (6 bases). This CDR3 contains 14 residues. Germline CDR1 MNHEY, CDR2 SVGAGI. Deletions cut 6 bases from V and 6 bases from J, with 15 bases between. The CDR3 nucleotides are TGTGCCAGCAGCCGGGACAAGCCCCTCAATGAGCAGTTCTTC. Translating gives CASSRDKPLNEQFF.

With regard to this clone: Other DNA sequences within the sample encode an identical CDR3. The chain has TRBV6-6 and TRBJ1-6, with D perhaps TRBD1 (5 bases). The V gene lost 2 bases and the J gene lost 6 bases, with 8 bases spanning the gap. Germline loops: CDR1 MNHNY, CDR2 SVGAGI (reference sequence). The CDR3 extends over 14 amino acids. The CDR3 DNA reads TGTGCCAGCAGTTACGGGCAGGGTAATTCACCCCTCCACTTT. Amino acids: CASSYGQGNSPLHF.

The chain couples TRBV29-1 to TRBJ2-1; D tentatively fits TRBD1 or TRBD2 (6 bases each). The CDR3 is 15 residues long. The germline V gene has CDR1 SQVTM and CDR2 ANQGSEA. Trimming pared 5 bases from V and 3 bases from J, leaving 17 bases between. The CDR3 coding sequence is TGCAGCGTTTTAGGAGGGGGAGGCATCTACAATGAGCAGTTCTTC. Amino acid sequence: CSVLGGGGIYNEQFF.

This clone was seen a few times. The V and J genes are TRBV10-1 and TRBJ2-7; D remains unclear. Germline CDR1 and CDR2: WNHNN and SYGVQD (reference sequence). Trimming removed 3 bases at V and 3 bases at J, with 9 bases between. The CDR3 is 13 residues long. CDR3 loop: CASSEGLLYEQYF. The CDR3, as DNA: TGCGCCAGCAGTGAAGGTCTCCTCTACGAGCAGTACTTC.

This chain connects TRBV6-4 to TRBJ1-1; D is unresolved. This CDR3 comprises 15 residues. V was cut by 0 bases and J by 0 bases, with 8 bases left in between. Germline V gene lookup returns CDR1 MRHNA and CDR2 SNTAGT. CDR3 region: CASSDSPGMNTEAFF. The DNA of the CDR3 is TGTGCCAGCAGTGACTCTCCGGGAATGAACACTGAAGCTTTCTTT.

CDR3 region: CASSEYGTNNYGYTF. The CDR3 nucleotides read TGTGCCAGCAGTGAATATGGGACAAATAACTATGGCTACACCTTC. V is TRBV25-1 and J is TRBJ1-2; D is perhaps TRBD1 (6 bases). Germline CDR1 MGHDK, CDR2 SYGVNS. The CDR3 extends over 15 amino acids. Trimming took 0 bases from V and 1 from J, leaving 9 bases between them.

CDR3 coding DNA: TGTGCCAGCAGATTTCCGGACTCTGGGGCCAACGTCCTGACTTTC. Protein sequence: CASRFPDSGANVLTF. The chain employs TRBV7-9 and TRBJ2-6, with D unresolved. The V gene lost 6 bases and the J gene lost 0 bases, with 9 bases spanning the gap. CDR1 SEHNR and CDR2 FQNEAQ come from the germline V gene (reference sequence). This CDR3 is 15 amino acids long.

The chain combines TRBV19 with TRBJ1-6, with D possibly matching TRBD1 (6 bases). This CDR3 contains 14 residues. Trimming left V 10 bases short and J 9 bases short, with 19 bases between. Germline CDR1 LNHDA, CDR2 SQIVND (reference sequence). The CDR3 nucleotides are TGTGCCACCAATGAGGGGGGAAAGAGTTCACCCCTCCACTTT. Amino acids: CATNEGGKSSPLHF.

The chain combines TRBV7-9 with TRBJ1-6; D is uncertain. The CDR3 sequence is 12 residues long. Germline CDR1 SEHNR, CDR2 FQNEAQ (reference sequence). The V and J ends lost 4 bases and 9 bases respectively, with 7 bases between them. CDR3 sequence reads: CASSSRGSPLHF. The DNA for the CDR3 is TGTGCCAGCAGCTCGCGGGGTTCACCCCTCCACTTT.

The chain employs TRBV10-1 and TRBJ1-2, with D hard to call. Germline CDR1 WNHNN, CDR2 SYGVQD (reference sequence). Trimming removed 2 bases at V and 4 bases at J, with 14 bases between. This CDR3 comprises 15 residues. The CDR3 coding sequence is TGCGCCAGCAGTGAGAGTCAGCAACCCGTCTATGGCTACACCTTC. This encodes CASSESQQPVYGYTF.

This chain links TRBV27 with TRBJ2-7; a possible D gene is TRBD2 (7 bases). V lost 2 bases to trimming and J lost 0 bases, with 17 bases between them. CDR3 length: 17 residues. Germline values: CDR1 MNHEY, CDR2 SMNVEV (reference sequence). CDR3 DNA sequence: TGTGCCAGCAGTTTAGGGGGGGGCCGGGGAAGCTCCTACGAGCAGTACTTC. It encodes CASSLGGGRGSSYEQYF.

This chain connects TRBV5-6 to TRBJ2-3; no reliable D call. There are 14 residues in the CDR3. Per the germline V gene, CDR1 is SGHDT and CDR2 is YYEEEE. V was shortened by 2 bases and J by 1 base, with 8 bases between the two germline ends. CDR3 region: CASSFGDRTDTQYF. The CDR3 DNA is TGTGCCAGCAGCTTCGGAGATCGCACAGATACGCAGTATTTT.